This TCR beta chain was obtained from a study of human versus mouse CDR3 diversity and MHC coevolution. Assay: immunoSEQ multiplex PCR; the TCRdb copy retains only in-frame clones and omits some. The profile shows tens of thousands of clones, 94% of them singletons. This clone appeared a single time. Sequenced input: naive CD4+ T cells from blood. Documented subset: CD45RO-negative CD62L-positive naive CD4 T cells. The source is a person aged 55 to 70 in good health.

CDR3 coding DNA: TGCGCCAGCAGCTCCGGGGGACCCCAAGAGACCCAGTACTTC. It codes for CASSSGGPQETQYF. This chain uses TRBV5-1 with TRBJ2-5; D is possibly TRBD2 (6 bases). The CDR3 runs to 14 residues. V was cut by 3 bases and J by 1 base, with 10 bases left in between. Germline CDR1 and CDR2: SGHRS and YFSETQ.